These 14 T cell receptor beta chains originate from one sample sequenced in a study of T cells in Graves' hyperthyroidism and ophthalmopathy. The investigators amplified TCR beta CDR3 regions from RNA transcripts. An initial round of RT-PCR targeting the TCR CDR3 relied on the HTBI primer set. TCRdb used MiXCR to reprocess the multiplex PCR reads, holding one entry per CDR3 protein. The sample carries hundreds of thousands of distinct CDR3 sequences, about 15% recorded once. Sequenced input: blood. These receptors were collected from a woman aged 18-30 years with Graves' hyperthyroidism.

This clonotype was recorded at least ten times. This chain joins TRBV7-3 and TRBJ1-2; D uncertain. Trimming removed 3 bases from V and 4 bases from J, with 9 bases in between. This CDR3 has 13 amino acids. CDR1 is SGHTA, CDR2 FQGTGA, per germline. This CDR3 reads CASSFGRGYGYTF. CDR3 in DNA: TGTGCCAGCAGCTTCGGCCGAGGCTATGGCTACACCTTC.

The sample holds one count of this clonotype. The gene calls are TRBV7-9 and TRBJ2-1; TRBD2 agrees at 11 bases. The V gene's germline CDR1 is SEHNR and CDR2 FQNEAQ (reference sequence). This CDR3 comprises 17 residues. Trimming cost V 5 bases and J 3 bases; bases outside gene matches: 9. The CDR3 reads CASSPGTSGAYYNEQFF. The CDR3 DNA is TGTGCCAGCAGCCCCGGGACTAGCGGAGCTTACTACAATGAGCAGTTCTTC.

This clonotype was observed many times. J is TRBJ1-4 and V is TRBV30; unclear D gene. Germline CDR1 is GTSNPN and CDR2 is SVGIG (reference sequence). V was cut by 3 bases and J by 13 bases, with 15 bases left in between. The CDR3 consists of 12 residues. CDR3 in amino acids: CAWRAASAGLFF. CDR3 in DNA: TGTGCCTGGAGGGCCGCCTCGGCAGGACTGTTTTTT.

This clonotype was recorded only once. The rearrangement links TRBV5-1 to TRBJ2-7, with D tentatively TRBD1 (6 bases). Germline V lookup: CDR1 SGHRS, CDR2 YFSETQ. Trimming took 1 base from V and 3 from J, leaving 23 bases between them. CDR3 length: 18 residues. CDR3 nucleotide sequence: TGCGCCAGCAGCTTGAACCCCGTTAGGCAGGGGATAGGCTACGAGCAGTACTTC. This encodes CASSLNPVRQGIGYEQYF.

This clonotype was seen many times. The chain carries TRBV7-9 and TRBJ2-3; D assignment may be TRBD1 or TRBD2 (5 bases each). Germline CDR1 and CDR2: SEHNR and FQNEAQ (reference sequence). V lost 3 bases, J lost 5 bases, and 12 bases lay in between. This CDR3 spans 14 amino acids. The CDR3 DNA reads TGTGCCAGCAGCTTCGGCAGGGACGGAGATACGCAGTATTTT. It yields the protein CASSFGRDGDTQYF.

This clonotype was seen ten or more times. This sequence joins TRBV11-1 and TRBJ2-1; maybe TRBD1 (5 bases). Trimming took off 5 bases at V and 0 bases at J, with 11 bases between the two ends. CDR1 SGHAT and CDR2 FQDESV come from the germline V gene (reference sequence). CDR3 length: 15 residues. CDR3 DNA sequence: TGTGCCAGCAGCGGAAGACAGAGCTCCTACAATGAGCAGTTCTTC. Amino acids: CASSGRQSSYNEQFF.

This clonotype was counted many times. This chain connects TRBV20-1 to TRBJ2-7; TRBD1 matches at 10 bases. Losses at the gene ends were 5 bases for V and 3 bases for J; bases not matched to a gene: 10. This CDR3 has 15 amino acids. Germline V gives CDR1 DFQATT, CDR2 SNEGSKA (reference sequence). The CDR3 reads CSAHRMTGGGYEQYF. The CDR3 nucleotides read TGCAGTGCTCACAGAATGACAGGGGGCGGCTACGAGCAGTACTTC.

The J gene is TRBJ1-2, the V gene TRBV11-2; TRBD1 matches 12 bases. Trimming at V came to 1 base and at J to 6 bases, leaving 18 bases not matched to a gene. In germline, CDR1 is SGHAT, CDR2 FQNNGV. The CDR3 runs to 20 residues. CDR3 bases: TGTGCCAGCAGCTTAGGCGCCTCGGGTCATGGGGGACAGGGGGCGAATGGCTACACCTTC. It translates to CASSLGASGHGGQGANGYTF.

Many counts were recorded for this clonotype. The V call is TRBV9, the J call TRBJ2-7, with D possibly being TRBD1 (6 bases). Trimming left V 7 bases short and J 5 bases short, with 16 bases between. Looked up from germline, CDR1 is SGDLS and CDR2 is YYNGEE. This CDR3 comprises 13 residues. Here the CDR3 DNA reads TGTGCCAGCGGGGGCCCAGCCCCCAACGAGCAGTACTTC. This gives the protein CASGGPAPNEQYF.

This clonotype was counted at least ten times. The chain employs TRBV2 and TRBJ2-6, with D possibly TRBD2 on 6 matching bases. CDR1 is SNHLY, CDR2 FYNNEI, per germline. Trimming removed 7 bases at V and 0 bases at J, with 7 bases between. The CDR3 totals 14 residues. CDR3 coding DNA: TGTGCCAGCACGGGGGACTCTGGGGCCAACGTCCTGACTTTC. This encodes CASTGDSGANVLTF.

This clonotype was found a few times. DNA for the CDR3: TGTGCCAGCAGCTTACTCTTGCAGGGACTAGCGGGGATAAGCACAGATACGCAGTATTTT. Encoded protein: CASSLLLQGLAGISTDTQYF. This chain connects TRBV11-2 to TRBJ2-3; 13 nucleotides line up with TRBD2. Per the germline V gene, CDR1 is SGHAT and CDR2 is FQNNGV. V was pared by 2 bases and J by 0 bases, with 11 bases of the junction left unmatched. The CDR3 is 20 residues long.

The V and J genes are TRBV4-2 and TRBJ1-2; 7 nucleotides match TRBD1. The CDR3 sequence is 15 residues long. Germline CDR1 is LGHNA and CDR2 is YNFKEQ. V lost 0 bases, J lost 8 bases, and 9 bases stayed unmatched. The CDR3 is CASSQDFRQGHGYTF. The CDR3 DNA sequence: TGTGCCAGCAGCCAAGATTTCAGACAGGGTCACGGCTACACCTTC.

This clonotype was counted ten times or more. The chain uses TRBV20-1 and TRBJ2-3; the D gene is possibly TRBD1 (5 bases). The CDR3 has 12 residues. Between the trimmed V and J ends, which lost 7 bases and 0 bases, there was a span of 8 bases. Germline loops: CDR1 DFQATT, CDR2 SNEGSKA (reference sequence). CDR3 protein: CSEGSSTDTQYF. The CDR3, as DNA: TGCAGTGAGGGGTCTAGCACAGATACGCAGTATTTT.

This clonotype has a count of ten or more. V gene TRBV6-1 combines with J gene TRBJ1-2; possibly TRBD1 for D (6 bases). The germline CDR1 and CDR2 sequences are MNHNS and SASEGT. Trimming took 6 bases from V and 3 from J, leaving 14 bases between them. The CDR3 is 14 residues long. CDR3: CASSPRDTDYGYTF. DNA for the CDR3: TGTGCCAGCAGCCCCCGGGACACCGACTATGGCTACACCTTC.